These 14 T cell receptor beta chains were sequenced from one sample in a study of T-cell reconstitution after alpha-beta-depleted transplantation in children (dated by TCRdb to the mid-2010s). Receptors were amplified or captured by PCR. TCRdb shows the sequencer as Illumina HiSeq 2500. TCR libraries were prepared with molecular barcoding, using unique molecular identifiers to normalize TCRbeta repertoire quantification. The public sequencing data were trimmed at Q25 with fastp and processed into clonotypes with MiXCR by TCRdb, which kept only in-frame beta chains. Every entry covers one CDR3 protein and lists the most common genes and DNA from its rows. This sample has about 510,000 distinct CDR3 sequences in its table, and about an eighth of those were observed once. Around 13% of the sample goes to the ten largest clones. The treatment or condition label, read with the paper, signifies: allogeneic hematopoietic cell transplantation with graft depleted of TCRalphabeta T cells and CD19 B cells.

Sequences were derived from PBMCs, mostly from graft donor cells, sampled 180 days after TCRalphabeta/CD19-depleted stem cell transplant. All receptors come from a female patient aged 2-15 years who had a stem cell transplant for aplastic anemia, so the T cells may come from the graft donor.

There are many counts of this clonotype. The CDR3: CASSQGHRLWETQYF. The CDR3 DNA sequence: TGCGCCAGCAGCCAAGGACACAGGCTTTGGGAGACCCAGTACTTC. The chain recombines TRBV4-3 with TRBJ2-5; D is perhaps TRBD1 (5 bases). Trimming pared 1 base from V and 5 bases from J, leaving 14 bases between. Germline V lookup: CDR1 LGHNA, CDR2 YSLEER. The CDR3 is 15 amino acids.

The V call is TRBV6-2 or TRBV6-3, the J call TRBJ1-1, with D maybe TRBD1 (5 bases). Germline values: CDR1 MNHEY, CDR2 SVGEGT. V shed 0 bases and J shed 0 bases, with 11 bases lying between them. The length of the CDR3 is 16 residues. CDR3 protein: CASSYSRTRLNTEAFF. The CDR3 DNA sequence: TGTGCCAGCAGTTACTCCCGGACACGACTGAACACTGAAGCTTTCTTT.

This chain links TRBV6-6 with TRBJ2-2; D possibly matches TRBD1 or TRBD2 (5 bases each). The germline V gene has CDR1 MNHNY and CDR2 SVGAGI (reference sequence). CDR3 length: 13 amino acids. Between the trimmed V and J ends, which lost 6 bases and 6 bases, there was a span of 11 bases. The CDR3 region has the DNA TGTGCCAGCAGACGGGACCCACCCGGGGAGCTGTTTTTT. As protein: CASRRDPPGELFF.

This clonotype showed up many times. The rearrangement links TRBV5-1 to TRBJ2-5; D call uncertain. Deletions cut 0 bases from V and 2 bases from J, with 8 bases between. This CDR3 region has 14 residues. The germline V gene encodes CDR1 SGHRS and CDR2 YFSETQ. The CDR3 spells CASSLGQIQETQYF. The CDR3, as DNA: TGCGCCAGCAGCTTGGGCCAGATTCAAGAGACCCAGTACTTC.

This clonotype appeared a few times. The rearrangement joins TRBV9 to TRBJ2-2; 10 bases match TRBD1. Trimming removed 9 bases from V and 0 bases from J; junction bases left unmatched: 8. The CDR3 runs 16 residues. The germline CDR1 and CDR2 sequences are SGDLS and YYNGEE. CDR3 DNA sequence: TGTGCCACCGGGACAGGGGCGTCGGCGAACACCGGGGAGCTGTTTTTT. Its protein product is CATGTGASANTGELFF. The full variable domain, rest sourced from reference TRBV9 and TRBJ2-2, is DSGVTQTPKHLITATGQRVTLRCSPRSGDLSVYWYQQSLDQGLQFLIQYYNGEERAKGNILERFSAQQFPDLHSELNLSSLELGDSALYFCATGTGASANTGELFFGEGSRLTVL.

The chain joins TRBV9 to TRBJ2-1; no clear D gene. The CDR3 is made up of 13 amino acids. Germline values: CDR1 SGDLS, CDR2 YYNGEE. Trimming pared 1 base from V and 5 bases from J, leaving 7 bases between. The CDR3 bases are TGTGCCAGCAGCGTATCAGAGGACAATGAGCAGTTCTTC. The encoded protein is CASSVSEDNEQFF.

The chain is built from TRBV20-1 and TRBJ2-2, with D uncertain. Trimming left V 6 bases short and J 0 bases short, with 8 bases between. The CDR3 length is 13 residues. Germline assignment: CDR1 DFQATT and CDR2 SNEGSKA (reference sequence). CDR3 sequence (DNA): TGCAGTGCCAAAGCGCCGAACACCGGGGAGCTGTTTTTT. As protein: CSAKAPNTGELFF.

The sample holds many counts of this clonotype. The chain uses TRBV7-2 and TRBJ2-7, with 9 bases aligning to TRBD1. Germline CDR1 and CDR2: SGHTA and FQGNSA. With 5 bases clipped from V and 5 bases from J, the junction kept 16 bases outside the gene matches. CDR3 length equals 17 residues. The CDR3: CASSPERVGQGGNEQYF. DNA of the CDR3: TGTGCCAGCAGCCCTGAAAGGGTGGGACAGGGAGGCAACGAGCAGTACTTC. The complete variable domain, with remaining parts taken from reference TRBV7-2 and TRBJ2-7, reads GAGVSQSPSNKVTEKGKDVELRCDPISGHTALYWYRQSLGQGLEFLIYFQGNSAPDKSGLPSDRFSAERTGGSVSTLTIQRTQQEDSAVYLCASSPERVGQGGNEQYFGPGTRLTVT.

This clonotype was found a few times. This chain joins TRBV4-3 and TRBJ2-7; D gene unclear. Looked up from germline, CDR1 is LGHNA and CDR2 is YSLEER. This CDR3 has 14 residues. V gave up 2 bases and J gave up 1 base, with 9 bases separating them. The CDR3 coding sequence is TGCGCCAGCAGCCAATGGACCGTTTCCTACGAGCAGTACTTC. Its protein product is CASSQWTVSYEQYF.

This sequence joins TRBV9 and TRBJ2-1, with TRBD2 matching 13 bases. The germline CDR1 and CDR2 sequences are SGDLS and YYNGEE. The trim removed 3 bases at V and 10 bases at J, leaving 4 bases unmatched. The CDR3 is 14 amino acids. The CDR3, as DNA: TGTGCCAGCAGCGAGACTAGCGGGAGGCGCGAGCAGTTCTTC. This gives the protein CASSETSGRREQFF. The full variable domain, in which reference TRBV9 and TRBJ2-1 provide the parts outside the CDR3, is DSGVTQTPKHLITATGQRVTLRCSPRSGDLSVYWYQQSLDQGLQFLIQYYNGEERAKGNILERFSAQQFPDLHSELNLSSLELGDSALYFCASSETSGRREQFFGPGTRLTVL.

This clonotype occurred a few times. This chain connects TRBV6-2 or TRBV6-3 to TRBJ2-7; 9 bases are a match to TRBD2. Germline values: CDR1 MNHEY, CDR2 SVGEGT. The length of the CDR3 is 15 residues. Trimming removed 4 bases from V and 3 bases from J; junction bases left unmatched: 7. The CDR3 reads CASSLLRTSDYEQYF. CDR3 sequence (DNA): TGTGCCAGCAGTTTGCTCCGGACTAGCGACTACGAGCAGTACTTC.

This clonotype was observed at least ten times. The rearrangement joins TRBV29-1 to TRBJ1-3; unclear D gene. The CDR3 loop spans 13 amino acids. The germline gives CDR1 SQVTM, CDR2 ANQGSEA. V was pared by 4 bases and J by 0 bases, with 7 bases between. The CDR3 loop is CSVAGRSGNTIYF. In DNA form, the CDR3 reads TGCAGCGTTGCAGGCCGCTCTGGAAACACCATATATTTT.

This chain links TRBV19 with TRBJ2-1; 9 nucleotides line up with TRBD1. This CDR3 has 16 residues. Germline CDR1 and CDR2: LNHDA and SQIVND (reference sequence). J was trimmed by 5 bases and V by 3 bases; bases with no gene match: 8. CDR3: CASSMSRTGANNEQFF. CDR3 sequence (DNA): TGTGCCAGTAGTATGTCCAGGACAGGGGCGAACAATGAGCAGTTCTTC.

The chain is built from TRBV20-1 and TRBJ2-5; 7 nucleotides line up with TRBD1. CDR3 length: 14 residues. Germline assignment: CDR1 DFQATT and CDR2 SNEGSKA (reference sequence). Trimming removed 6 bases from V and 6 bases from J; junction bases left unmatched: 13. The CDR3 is CSAIQTGVGKTQYF. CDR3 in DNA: TGCAGTGCCATCCAAACAGGGGTCGGGAAGACCCAGTACTTC.